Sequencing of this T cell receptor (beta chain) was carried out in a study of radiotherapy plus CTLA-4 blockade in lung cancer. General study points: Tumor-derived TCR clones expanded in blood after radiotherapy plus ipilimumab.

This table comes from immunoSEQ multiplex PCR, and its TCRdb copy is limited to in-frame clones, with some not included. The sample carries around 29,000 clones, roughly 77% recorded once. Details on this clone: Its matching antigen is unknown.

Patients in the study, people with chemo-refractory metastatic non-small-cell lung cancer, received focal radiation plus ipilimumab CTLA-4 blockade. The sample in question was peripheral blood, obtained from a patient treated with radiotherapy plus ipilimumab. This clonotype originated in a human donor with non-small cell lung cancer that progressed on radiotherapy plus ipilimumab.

CDR3 region: CASSLIASGGADTQYF. The CDR3 coding sequence is TGTGCCAGCAGTTTGATCGCTAGCGGGGGGGCAGATACGCAGTATTTT. The rearrangement joins TRBV6-5 to TRBJ2-3; 12 positions match TRBD2. The CDR3 is made up of 16 amino acids. From germline, CDR1 is MNHEY and CDR2 SVGAGI. Trimming removed 4 bases from V and 4 bases from J; junction bases left unmatched: 6.